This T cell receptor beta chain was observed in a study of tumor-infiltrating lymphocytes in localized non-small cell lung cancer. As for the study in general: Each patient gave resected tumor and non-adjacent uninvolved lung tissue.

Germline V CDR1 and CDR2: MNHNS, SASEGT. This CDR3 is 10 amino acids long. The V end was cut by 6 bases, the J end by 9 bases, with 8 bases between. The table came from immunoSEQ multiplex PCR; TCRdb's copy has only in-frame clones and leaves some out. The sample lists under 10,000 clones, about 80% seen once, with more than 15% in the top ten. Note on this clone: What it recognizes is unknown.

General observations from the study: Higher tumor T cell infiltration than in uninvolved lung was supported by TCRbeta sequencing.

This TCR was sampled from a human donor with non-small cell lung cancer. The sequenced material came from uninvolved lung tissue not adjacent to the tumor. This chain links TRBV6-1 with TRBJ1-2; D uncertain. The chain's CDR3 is CASRSNSYTF. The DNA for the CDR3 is TGTGCCAGCAGATCGAATAGCTACACCTTC.